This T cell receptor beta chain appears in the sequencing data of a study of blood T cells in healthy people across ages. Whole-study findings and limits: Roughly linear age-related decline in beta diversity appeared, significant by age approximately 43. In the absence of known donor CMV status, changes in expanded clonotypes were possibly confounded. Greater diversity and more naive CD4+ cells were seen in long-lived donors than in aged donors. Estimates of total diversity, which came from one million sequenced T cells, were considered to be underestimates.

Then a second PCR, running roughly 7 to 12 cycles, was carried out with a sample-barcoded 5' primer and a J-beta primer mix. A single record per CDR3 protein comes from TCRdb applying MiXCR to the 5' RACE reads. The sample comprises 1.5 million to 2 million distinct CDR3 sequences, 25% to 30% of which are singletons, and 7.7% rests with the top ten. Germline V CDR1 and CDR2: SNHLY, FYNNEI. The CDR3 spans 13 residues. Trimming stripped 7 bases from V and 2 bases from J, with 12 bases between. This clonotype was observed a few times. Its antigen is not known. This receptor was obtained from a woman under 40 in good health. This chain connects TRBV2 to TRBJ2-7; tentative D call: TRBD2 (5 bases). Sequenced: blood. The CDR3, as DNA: TGTGCCAGCATGAGAAGCGGTACCTACGAGCAGTACTTC. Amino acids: CASMRSGTYEQYF.